The source of this T cell receptor beta chain is a study of CD8+ T cells in alopecia areata. Study findings and constraints: More clonal than normal scalp was lesional scalp, particularly alopecia totalis/universalis. Baseline CD8+ expansion's link to response remains uncertain, as there was one nonresponder.

On this clone itself: Its antigen is not identified.

Extracted RNA was reverse transcribed, and the resulting cDNA served as sequencing template. Measured with immunoSEQ multiplex PCR; TCRdb has only the in-frame clones, and not every one. Altogether fewer than 250,000 clones are present, 55% to 70% being singletons, with the ten largest covering roughly 0.7%. Documented treatment: oral pan-JAK inhibitor, 5-10 mg twice daily. Germline assignment: CDR1 SGHDT and CDR2 YYEEEE. The CDR3 runs to 15 residues. V lost 4 bases, J lost 3 bases, and 13 bases lay in between. The source was CD4+ T cells sorted from blood, collected at week 4, from a patient treated with tofacitinib. J is TRBJ1-4 and V is TRBV5-6, with D unclear. This clonotype was sampled from a human donor with alopecia areata. DNA for the CDR3: TGTGCCAGCAGCCTCGGATCAGTAGCTAATGAAAAACTGTTTTTT. It translates to CASSLGSVANEKLFF.